Sequencing of this T cell receptor (beta chain) was carried out in a study of T cell responses to AZD1222 COVID-19 vaccine. General study findings and limits: Receipt of two AZD1222 doses was followed by a rise in Spike-specific TCR breadth and depth. Nearly half of spike-specific TCRs reportedly go after variant regions that carry no mutations. Repertoire samples came only from after the peak T cell response.

Regarding this clone: Its antigen remains unknown.

CDR3 length: 15 amino acids. V trimming: 3 bases; J trimming: 6 bases; junction bases outside the gene matches: 10. CDR1 is MGHDK and CDR2 is SYGVNS in the germline V gene. Measured with immunoSEQ multiplex PCR; TCRdb has only the in-frame clones, and not every one. Here the sample spans some 130,000 clones, roughly 93% being singletons. The rearrangement uses TRBV25-1 and TRBJ1-1, with 7 bases lining up with TRBD1. The material was peripheral blood, obtained 28 days after the second AZD1222 dose. This TCR derives from an adult who received the AZD1222 COVID-19 vaccine. CDR3 in DNA: TGTGCCAGCAGTGACCCCGGTAGGGGGCTGGCTGAAGCTTTCTTT. Translated: CASSDPGRGLAEAFF.